A selection of T cell receptor beta chains follows, all from one sample in a study of blood T cell repertoires in COVID-19. Clones were read by immunoSEQ multiplex PCR, and TCRdb kept only the in-frame ones, dropping some. The data contain a few hundred thousand clones, roughly 86% of them seen just once; the ten biggest clones take up about 2.9%. What was sequenced was peripheral blood. The receptor source for this set is a human donor in a cohort sampled during active COVID-19. Both conserved end residues are part of each CDR3. Fields, in order: clone size, D gene, J gene, V gene, CDR3 DNA, CDR3 protein. The D gene is left open where the match is weak. For some rows the clone size is stated as once, few or many, or as a class when expanded; others skip it.

NA,NA,TRBJ2-5,TRBV28,TGTGCCAGCAGTTTACTCCAGGGGAGTGAGACCCAGTACTTC,CASSLLQGSETQYF
NA,NA,TRBJ1-2,TRBV2,TGTGCCAGCAGTTTAAACAGGGATGGCTACACCTTC,CASSLNRDGYTF
once,TRBD2,TRBJ2-5,TRBV9,TGTGCCAGCAGCACCACTAGCGGGGGGGCCTCTAGGGGCGAGACCCAGTACTTC,CASSTTSGGASRGETQYF
NA,TRBD2,TRBJ2-1,TRBV4-2,TGTGCCAGCAGCCAACCGGGGGAGGGTGAGCAGTTCTTC,CASSQPGEGEQFF
NA,NA,TRBJ1-1,TRBV30,TGTGCCTGGAGTGGGAGAGTCGGTGAAGCTTTCTTT,CAWSGRVGEAFF
NA,TRBD1,TRBJ2-1,TRBV2,TGTGCCAGCAGCCCCGACAGGGACCCTTTACCCCTCTACAATGAGCAGTTCTTC,CASSPDRDPLPLYNEQFF
NA,NA,TRBJ1-6,TRBV11-2,TGTGCCAGCAGCTTACCGGGGAGTCGGTCCTATAATTCACCCCTCCACTTT,CASSLPGSRSYNSPLHF
NA,TRBD2,TRBJ2-3,TRBV30,TGTGCCTGGAGTGTAGGGCTAGCGGGAGGTCCCGGGGGCGGAGATACGCAGTATTTT,CAWSVGLAGGPGGGDTQYF
NA,NA,TRBJ2-3,TRBV7-2,TGTGCCAGCAGCTTAGGCCTAGCAGCGGATACGCAGTATTTT,CASSLGLAADTQYF
NA,NA,TRBJ1-5,TRBV2,TGTGCCAGCAGGATGGGGGCCGTAAGCAATCAGCCCCAGCATTTT,CASRMGAVSNQPQHF
NA,TRBD2,TRBJ2-7,TRBV19,TGTGCCAGTAGTATCGCCGGGACTAGCGGGGGTTACGAGCAGTACTTC,CASSIAGTSGGYEQYF
NA,TRBD2,TRBJ2-3,TRBV7-8,TGTGCCAGCAGCTCACGTAGGGGACTAGCGGGGGGGATGGGAGATACGCAGTATTTT,CASSSRRGLAGGMGDTQYF
NA,TRBD1,TRBJ2-7,TRBV10-1,TGCGCCAGCCACGGGACAGGGCCAGACGAGCAGTACTTC,CASHGTGPDEQYF
NA,NA,TRBJ2-7,TRBV19,TGTGCCAGTAGTATTACTGCTGACACCTACGAGCAGTACTTC,CASSITADTYEQYF
NA,NA,TRBJ1-5,TRBV15,TGTGCCACCAACCCGACAACTAGCAATCAGCCCCAGCATTTT,CATNPTTSNQPQHF
NA,NA,TRBJ2-2,TRBV9,TGTGCCAGCAGCGTAAGTCGACAGGTAGACTCGAACACCGGGGAGCTGTTTTTT,CASSVSRQVDSNTGELFF
NA,NA,TRBJ1-5,TRBV2,TGTGCCAGCAGTGGCGTCGGGGACAATCAGCCCCAGCATTTT,CASSGVGDNQPQHF
once,TRBD1,TRBJ1-1,TRBV5-1,TGCGCCAGCACCCTGGGGACAGCCATCACTGAAGCTTTCTTT,CASTLGTAITEAFF
NA,NA,TRBJ1-2,TRBV18,TGTGCCAGCTCACCAGCCGGGGGAGGTCAAGACTATGGCTACACCTTC,CASSPAGGGQDYGYTF
NA,NA,TRBJ1-4,TRBV5-4,TGTGCCAGCAGTCTCGACGTACAGACCACTAATGAAAAACTGTTTTTT,CASSLDVQTTNEKLFF
NA,NA,TRBJ2-1,TRBV6-5,TGTGCCCTCGGGAGTGAGCGGGTTTCAAGGGAGCAGTTCTTC,CALGSERVSREQFF
NA,NA,TRBJ2-5,TRBV6-2/TRBV6-3,TGTGCCAGCAGTTACGGTGGTGAGCAGGATCCATCGGAGACCCAGTACTTC,CASSYGGEQDPSETQYF
NA,TRBD1,TRBJ2-7,TRBV4-2,TGTGCCAGCAGCCAAGGTAACAGGGGGACCTACGAGCAGTACTTC,CASSQGNRGTYEQYF
NA,NA,TRBJ1-1,TRBV11-2,TGTGCCAGCACCCAATTCGGGGTAGGAACTGAAGCTTTCTTT,CASTQFGVGTEAFF
NA,NA,TRBJ2-2,TRBV5-8,TGTGCCAGCAGCAGAGACACGAACACCGGGGAGCTGTTTTTT,CASSRDTNTGELFF
NA,NA,TRBJ1-5,TRBV2,TGTGCCATACGACAGGATAGCAATCAGCCCCAGCATTTT,CAIRQDSNQPQHF
NA,NA,TRBJ1-4,TRBV28,TGTGCCAGCAGTTTACGTCAGGCAGCTTTGTCTGAAAAACTGTTTTTT,CASSLRQAALSEKLFF
many,NA,TRBJ1-4,TRBV15,TGTGCCACCAGCAGAGACGGGGGGCCGGGAGAAAAACTGTTTTTT,CATSRDGGPGEKLFF
few,NA,TRBJ2-7,TRBV7-3,TGTGCCAGCAGCCCCGGGGGAGACGAGCAGTACTTC,CASSPGGDEQYF
NA,TRBD1,TRBJ2-1,TRBV27,TGTGCCAGCAGTTCTATAACGGGACAGGGATACAATGAGCAGTTCTTC,CASSSITGQGYNEQFF
NA,TRBD1,TRBJ2-7,TRBV24-1,TGTGCCGCGCGCGATCAGGGGGCATGCGAGCAGTACTTC,CAARDQGACEQYF
once,NA,TRBJ2-6,TRBV5-1,TGCGCCAGCAGTCGAACCGGGACATTGATCTCTGGGGCCAACGTCCTGACTTTC,CASSRTGTLISGANVLTF
NA,NA,TRBJ1-5,TRBV28,TGTGCCAGCAGCATCTCTATGGAGGGGCGTCAGCCGGGGAATCAGCCCCAGCATTTT,CASSISMEGRQPGNQPQHF
NA,NA,TRBJ2-7,TRBV7-6,TGTGCCAGCAGCTTAGAACAGAACGGCGAGCAGTACTTC,CASSLEQNGEQYF
NA,NA,TRBJ2-7,TRBV5-1,TGCGCCAGCTCTTTCATCCCAGGTACGCAGGGGAACGAGCAGTACTTC,CASSFIPGTQGNEQYF
NA,NA,TRBJ1-1,TRBV5-1,TGCGCCAGCAGTCCTTCGGGAGGAACTGAAGCTTTCTTT,CASSPSGGTEAFF
NA,TRBD2,TRBJ2-1,TRBV4-2,TGTGCCAGCAGCCAAGATATGGGCGGGAGTCTTGGGGAGCAGTTCTTC,CASSQDMGGSLGEQFF
few,TRBD1,TRBJ1-1,TRBV19,TGTGCCAGTAGTACCCGGGACAGGGGGAACACTGAAGCTTTCTTT,CASSTRDRGNTEAFF
once,TRBD2,TRBJ2-7,TRBV5-1,TGCGCCAGCAGCGGAACGGGGGGGAGCGAGCAGTACTTC,CASSGTGGSEQYF
NA,TRBD1,TRBJ1-2,TRBV29-1,TGCAGCGTGGCCCCGGGGACAGGGGGCGATCTTGACTATGGCTACACCTTC,CSVAPGTGGDLDYGYTF
NA,NA,TRBJ2-5,TRBV5-6,TGTGCCAGCAGCCCACAGGAATTCCAAGAGACCCAGTACTTC,CASSPQEFQETQYF
NA,TRBD1,TRBJ1-1,TRBV6-5,TGTGCCAGCAGCAGACCGGGACAGGGGAACACTGAAGCTTTCTTT,CASSRPGQGNTEAFF
NA,TRBD2,TRBJ2-1,TRBV6-5,TGTGCCAGCAGTTATGGGACTAGCGGGAGACGGTTCTTC,CASSYGTSGRRFF
NA,NA,TRBJ2-2,TRBV7-2,TGTGCCAGCAGCTTGCGATCGGGGGACACCGGGGAGCTGTTTTTT,CASSLRSGDTGELFF
NA,NA,TRBJ2-3,TRBV7-3,TGTGCCAGCAGCTTGGGGCCCACAGATACGCAGTATTTT,CASSLGPTDTQYF
NA,TRBD1,TRBJ2-1,TRBV29-1,TGCAGCGTTTCGACAGGGGGCGCGGGCAATGAGCAGTTCTTC,CSVSTGGAGNEQFF
NA,TRBD2,TRBJ2-7,TRBV28,TGTGCCAGCAGTAGGACACTAGCGGGAGACGGCGAGCAGTACTTC,CASSRTLAGDGEQYF
NA,NA,TRBJ1-1,TRBV2,TGTGCCAGCAGTGTCCTAGGATTGAACACTGAAGCTTTCTTT,CASSVLGLNTEAFF
NA,TRBD1,TRBJ2-7,TRBV28,TGTGCCAGCAAGGACAGGGGGAGCTACGAGCAGTACTTC,CASKDRGSYEQYF
NA,NA,TRBJ1-1,TRBV9,TGTGCCAGCAGCGTAGGAAGGCAGGGGAAGAACACTGAAGCTTTCTTT,CASSVGRQGKNTEAFF
NA,NA,TRBJ1-4,TRBV6-2/TRBV6-3,TGTGCCAGCAGTTACGAGGCGGATGAAAAACTGTTTTTT,CASSYEADEKLFF
NA,NA,TRBJ1-4,TRBV19,TGTGCCAGTAGTCCCAGACAGCCTCTGAATGAAAAACTGTTTTTT,CASSPRQPLNEKLFF
NA,NA,TRBJ2-1,TRBV9,TGTGCCAGCAGCGTAGTTCAGGGGTCCTACAATGAGCAGTTCTTC,CASSVVQGSYNEQFF
few,TRBD1,TRBJ1-1,TRBV29-1,TGCAGCGGCGGGACAGGGGAGGGTGAAGCTTTCTTT,CSGGTGEGEAFF
once,TRBD1,TRBJ1-3,TRBV30,TGTGCCTGGACCCAAAGGGGACAGGGACTTGGAAACACCATATATTTT,CAWTQRGQGLGNTIYF
few,NA,TRBJ2-6,TRBV28,TGTGCCAGCAGTTTTCACGGTTACGACTCTGGGGCCAACGTCCTGACTTTC,CASSFHGYDSGANVLTF
NA,NA,TRBJ2-1,TRBV3-1/TRBV3-2,TGTGCCAGCAGCCAAGATTCGGCGGGCAATGAGCAGTTCTTC,CASSQDSAGNEQFF
NA,NA,TRBJ2-3,TRBV2,TGTGCCAGCAGTGACGACAGCTCGCTGCCCACAGATACGCAGTATTTT,CASSDDSSLPTDTQYF
NA,NA,TRBJ1-2,TRBV5-1,TGCGCCAGCAGCTTGGAAGGGGGCTATGGCTACACCTTC,CASSLEGGYGYTF
NA,NA,TRBJ2-1,TRBV5-4,TGTGCCAGCAGCTTGGTCCTAGCTAATCAGGCTGAGCAGTTCTTC,CASSLVLANQAEQFF